Below, 16 T cell receptor beta chains from the same sample are listed, as sequenced in a study of T cell repertoires in cytomegalovirus infection. Each CDR3 protein is one row after TCRdb ran MiXCR on the reads. The sample has approximately 250,000 distinct CDR3 sequences, under 25% seen once; the top ten hold roughly 20%. Sequences were obtained from CD8+ T cells from PBMCs. The receptors here all came from a human donor in good health (CMV status not recorded). Some clones in this sample may be carry-over from other donors' samples.

This clonotype was counted ten times or more. With a much larger clone just one base away, this may be a read error. The chain couples TRBV12-3 or TRBV12-4 to TRBJ2-2; D gene uncertain. The CDR3 has 12 amino acids. Trimming stripped 6 bases from V and 1 base from J, with 3 bases between. The CDR3 DNA follows: TGTGCCAGCAGCCAGAACACCGGGGAGCTGTTTTTT. As protein: CASSQNTGELFF.

The table lists this clonotype with many counts. The chain combines TRBV7-8 with TRBJ2-7; D not certain. The length of the CDR3 is 14 residues. The V gene's germline CDR1 is SGHVS and CDR2 FQNEAQ. Trimming shortened V by 5 bases and J by 0 bases, and 11 bases separated the two germline ends. The CDR3 sequence: CASSHPDFSYEQYF. In DNA, the CDR3 is TGTGCCAGCAGCCATCCGGATTTCTCCTACGAGCAGTACTTC.

For this clonotype: This may stem from a read error, because a much larger clone lies one nucleotide away. The chain links TRBV7-9 to TRBJ1-3; tentatively, D is TRBD1 (5 bases). CDR3 length equals 14 residues. Germline V gene data show CDR1 as SEHNR and CDR2 as FQNEAQ (reference sequence). The CDR3 region is CASGTSILGNTKYF. DNA for the CDR3: TGTGCCAGCGGGACCTCTATACTCGGAAACACCAAATATTTT.

This sequence joins TRBV28 and TRBJ2-3; 9 nucleotides agree with TRBD2. This CDR3 is 18 amino acids long. From germline, CDR1 is MDHEN and CDR2 SYDVKM. Germline trimming cut 2 bases from V and 7 bases from J; bases unmatched to any gene: 16. DNA of the CDR3: TGTGCCAGCAGTTTACTTGGGTTAGCGGGGGTGCCCCGGAATACGCAGTATTTT. Translating gives CASSLLGLAGVPRNTQYF.

The CDR3 loop is CASSPTSGRGTEAFF. The CDR3 DNA is TGTGCCAGTTCCCCCACTTCGGGCAGGGGGACTGAAGCTTTCTTT. This rearrangement joins TRBV19 to TRBJ1-1, with TRBD1 identical over 7 bases. Germline CDR1 reads LNHDA; CDR2 reads SQIVND (reference sequence). The V segment lost 8 bases and the J segment 5 bases; nucleotides outside the gene matches: 14. The CDR3 runs to 15 residues.

This clonotype turned up a few times. This chain connects TRBV5-6 to TRBJ1-2, with D possibly matching TRBD1 (5 bases). The V end lost 6 bases, the J end lost 6 bases, and 15 bases lay between the germline ends. This CDR3 is 13 amino acids long. Germline CDR1 is SGHDT and CDR2 is YYEEEE. The CDR3 coding sequence is TGTGCCAGCAACTTTGAAGGGGCGCATGGCTACACCTTC. Encoded protein: CASNFEGAHGYTF.

This clonotype was picked up one time. The rearrangement links TRBV7-9 to TRBJ2-7, with D tentatively TRBD1 or TRBD2 (5 bases each). The CDR3 length is 13 residues. Trimming shortened V by 8 bases and J by 3 bases, and 14 bases separated the two germline ends. Germline V lookup: CDR1 SEHNR, CDR2 FQNEAQ (reference sequence). Here the CDR3 reads CASRGPWIYEQYF. The DNA for the CDR3 is TGTGCCAGCCGGGGCCCATGGATCTACGAGCAGTACTTC.

The V call is TRBV28, the J call TRBJ1-2, with 11 bases matching TRBD1. This CDR3 is 14 amino acids long. With 3 bases clipped from V and 5 bases from J, the junction kept 2 bases outside the gene matches. Germline assignment: CDR1 MDHEN and CDR2 SYDVKM. CDR3 coding DNA: TGTGCCAGCAGTTTCGGACAGGGGGCATATGGCTACACCTTC. It translates to CASSFGQGAYGYTF.

This clonotype turned up a few times. V is TRBV4-1 and J is TRBJ2-2, with 10 bases identical to TRBD2. There are 17 residues in the CDR3. With 2 bases clipped from V and 1 base from J, the junction kept 4 bases outside the gene matches. Germline CDR1 and CDR2: MGHRA and YSYEKL. The CDR3 here is CASSQYRTSGNTGELFF. In DNA, the CDR3 is TGCGCCAGCAGCCAATACCGGACTAGCGGGAACACCGGGGAGCTGTTTTTT.

The chain uses TRBV7-4 and TRBJ2-1, with 7 bases matching TRBD1. Per the germline V gene, CDR1 is SGHVT and CDR2 is SQSDAQ. The CDR3 is made up of 13 amino acids. V trimming: 7 bases; J trimming: 9 bases; junction bases outside the gene matches: 9. This CDR3 is CASTPRGQGEQFF. CDR3 coding DNA: TGTGCCAGCACCCCGAGGGGGCAGGGTGAGCAGTTCTTC. Full variable domain (missing parts from reference TRBV7-4 and TRBJ2-1): GAGVSQSPRYKVAKRGRDVALRCDSISGHVTLYWYRQTLGQGSEVLTYSQSDAQRDKSGRPSGRFSAERPERSVSTLKIQRTEQGDSAVYLCASTPRGQGEQFFGPGTRLTVL.

This clonotype has just a few counts. J is TRBJ1-1 and V is TRBV7-9, with a tentative D call TRBD1 (6 bases). Trimming pared 2 bases from V and 1 base from J, leaving 11 bases between. The CDR3 covers 15 residues. Germline CDR1 SEHNR, CDR2 FQNEAQ (reference sequence). CDR3 bases: TGTGCCAGCAGCTTACCACAGGGTAGGAACACTGAAGCTTTCTTT. It codes for CASSLPQGRNTEAFF.

V gene TRBV29-1 combines with J gene TRBJ2-7, with D perhaps TRBD1 (6 bases). With 6 bases removed from V and 0 bases from J, the gap between germline ends came to 9 bases. CDR1 is SQVTM and CDR2 is ANQGSEA in the germline V gene. This CDR3 region has 12 residues. As DNA, the CDR3 is TGCAGCGTGGGGGACACCTCCTACGAGCAGTACTTC. Translating gives CSVGDTSYEQYF.

This clonotype was counted at least ten times. The CDR3 DNA sequence: TGTGCCAGCAGCTCGGACGGAAACACTGAAGCTTTCTTT. It translates to CASSSDGNTEAFF. The chain couples TRBV7-3 to TRBJ1-1, with D unresolved. V lost 4 bases to trimming and J lost 2 bases, with 8 bases between them. CDR1 and CDR2 (germline): SGHTA, FQGTGA. The CDR3 runs 13 residues. Variable domain in full (rest from reference TRBV7-3 and TRBJ1-1): GAGVSQTPSNKVTEKGKYVELRCDPISGHTALYWYRQSLGQGPEFLIYFQGTGAADDSGLPNDRFFAVRPEGSVSTLKIQRTERGDSAVYLCASSSDGNTEAFFGQGTRLTVV.

J is TRBJ2-7 and V is TRBV12-5; TRBD1 might be the D (5 bases). Trimming took 1 base from V and 5 from J, leaving 12 bases between them. The germline gives CDR1 LGHNT, CDR2 FRNRAP. CDR3 length equals 14 residues. This chain's CDR3 is CASGLEQGYDEQYF. CDR3 DNA sequence: TGTGCTAGTGGTTTGGAGCAGGGCTACGACGAGCAGTACTTC.

This chain links TRBV5-1 with TRBJ2-7; D possibly corresponds to TRBD2 (5 bases). Germline V gene data show CDR1 as SGHRS and CDR2 as YFSETQ. This CDR3 spans 16 amino acids. Trimming pared 0 bases from V and 0 bases from J, leaving 13 bases between. The CDR3 sequence: CASSLEDYLASYEQYF. For the CDR3, the DNA is TGCGCCAGCAGCTTGGAAGACTATCTGGCCTCCTACGAGCAGTACTTC.

V and J are TRBV7-9 and TRBJ2-2; either TRBD1 or TRBD2 may fit D (5 bases each). The CDR3 runs to 15 residues. Germline CDR1 is SEHNR and CDR2 is FQNEAQ (reference sequence). Trimming stripped 3 bases from V and 0 bases from J, with 8 bases between. CDR3 loop: CASSFGTANTGELFF. The CDR3, as DNA: TGTGCCAGCAGCTTTGGGACGGCGAACACCGGGGAGCTGTTTTTT.